The rows below give T cell receptor beta chains drawn from one sample of a study of long-term antiretroviral therapy in people with HIV. Here immunoSEQ multiplex PCR was the method, and the copy in TCRdb shows in-frame clones only, minus some. The sample carries tens of thousands of clones, approximately 80% recorded once. The sequences come from unsorted PBMCs, collected 0.3 years after starting antiretroviral therapy. The receptors derive from a man aged 18 to 30 with HIV. Each CDR3 is given with its conserved first and last residue. A D gene is named only where the DNA matches it firmly. A row's size may be missing; if present it is once, few, many or a size class.

d_call: .
v_call: TRBV30
j_call: TRBJ1-6
clone_size: .
cdr3_aa: CAWSVLGSGTSVSPLHF
cdr3_nt: TGTGCCTGGAGTGTACTGGGGAGTGGGACCTCCGTATCACCCCTCCACTTT

d_call: .
v_call: TRBV19
j_call: TRBJ2-7
clone_size: .
cdr3_aa: CASSPGLEQYF
cdr3_nt: TGTGCCAGTAGTCCCGGCCTCGAGCAGTACTTC

d_call: .
v_call: TRBV30
j_call: TRBJ2-1
clone_size: once
cdr3_aa: CAWSGPTNEQFF
cdr3_nt: TGTGCCTGGAGTGGCCCGACTAATGAGCAGTTCTTC

d_call: .
v_call: TRBV30
j_call: TRBJ1-1
clone_size: few
cdr3_aa: CAWRYLQGEAFF
cdr3_nt: TGTGCCTGGAGATATTTGCAGGGGGAAGCTTTCTTT

d_call: TRBD1
v_call: TRBV5-1
j_call: TRBJ1-2
clone_size: .
cdr3_aa: CASSLAVGQVIGYTF
cdr3_nt: TGCGCCAGCAGCTTGGCCGTGGGACAGGTCATTGGCTACACCTTC

d_call: .
v_call: TRBV7-2
j_call: TRBJ2-5
clone_size: once
cdr3_aa: CASSFWPQETQYF
cdr3_nt: TGTGCCAGCAGCTTCTGGCCTCAAGAGACCCAGTACTTC

d_call: .
v_call: TRBV29-1
j_call: TRBJ1-3
clone_size: .
cdr3_aa: CSVVMAGSGNTIYF
cdr3_nt: TGCAGCGTTGTAATGGCTGGCTCTGGAAACACCATATATTTT

d_call: TRBD1
v_call: TRBV5-1
j_call: TRBJ1-4
clone_size: .
cdr3_aa: CASRGVGQGFEKLFF
cdr3_nt: TGCGCCAGCAGGGGAGTGGGACAGGGGTTTGAAAAACTGTTTTTT

d_call: TRBD2
v_call: TRBV5-1
j_call: TRBJ2-1
clone_size: .
cdr3_aa: CASSLSGLAGERSYNEQFF
cdr3_nt: TGCGCCAGCAGCTTGTCAGGACTAGCGGGAGAACGCTCCTACAATGAGCAGTTCTTC

d_call: .
v_call: TRBV4-1
j_call: TRBJ2-7
clone_size: .
cdr3_aa: CASSQTLAYEQYF
cdr3_nt: TGCGCCAGCAGCCAAACTCTAGCTTACGAGCAGTACTTC

d_call: .
v_call: TRBV18
j_call: TRBJ1-2
clone_size: .
cdr3_aa: CASSNIRGGGYGYTF
cdr3_nt: TGTGCCAGCTCAAACATCAGGGGTGGAGGCTATGGCTACACCTTC

d_call: .
v_call: TRBV7-2
j_call: TRBJ2-7
clone_size: few
cdr3_aa: CASSPTTYQQYF
cdr3_nt: TGTGCCAGCAGCCCGACTACATATCAGCAGTACTTC

d_call: TRBD2
v_call: TRBV12-5
j_call: TRBJ2-5
clone_size: .
cdr3_aa: CASGPGTSGSQETQYF
cdr3_nt: TGTGCTAGTGGTCCAGGGACTAGCGGGAGCCAAGAGACCCAGTACTTC

d_call: .
v_call: TRBV29-1
j_call: TRBJ1-5
clone_size: .
cdr3_aa: CSVEGRDGQPQHF
cdr3_nt: TGCAGCGTTGAAGGCAGGGACGGACAGCCCCAGCATTTT

d_call: .
v_call: TRBV10-3
j_call: TRBJ2-7
clone_size: .
cdr3_aa: CATGPTDSYEQYF
cdr3_nt: TGTGCCACCGGACCCACCGACTCCTACGAGCAGTACTTC

d_call: TRBD1
v_call: TRBV29-1
j_call: TRBJ2-7
clone_size: .
cdr3_aa: CSVVPGTGHSYEQYF
cdr3_nt: TGCAGCGTTGTTCCCGGGACAGGGCACTCCTACGAGCAGTACTTC

d_call: TRBD2
v_call: TRBV30
j_call: TRBJ2-2
clone_size: once
cdr3_aa: CAWAGVIGELFF
cdr3_nt: TGTGCCTGGGCGGGAGTTATCGGGGAGCTGTTTTTT

d_call: .
v_call: TRBV6-6
j_call: TRBJ1-1
clone_size: .
cdr3_aa: CASSPLAGVDTEAFF
cdr3_nt: TGTGCCAGCAGCCCGTTAGCGGGGGTGGACACTGAAGCTTTCTTT

d_call: .
v_call: TRBV18
j_call: TRBJ1-3
clone_size: .
cdr3_aa: CASSPPASGNTIYF
cdr3_nt: TGTGCCAGCTCACCACCGGCCTCTGGAAACACCATATATTTT

d_call: TRBD2
v_call: TRBV7-9
j_call: TRBJ2-7
clone_size: .
cdr3_aa: CASSLAGLAGASHYEQYF
cdr3_nt: TGTGCCAGCAGCTTAGCGGGACTAGCGGGAGCCTCCCACTACGAGCAGTACTTC

d_call: .
v_call: TRBV6-1
j_call: TRBJ1-1
clone_size: .
cdr3_aa: CASSWDNIYTEAFF
cdr3_nt: TGTGCCAGCAGTTGGGACAATATTTACACTGAAGCTTTCTTT

d_call: .
v_call: TRBV13
j_call: TRBJ2-6
clone_size: .
cdr3_aa: CASSPGSGANVLTF
cdr3_nt: TGTGCCAGCAGCCCCGGCTCTGGGGCCAACGTCCTGACTTTC

d_call: TRBD1
v_call: TRBV6-5
j_call: TRBJ2-7
clone_size: .
cdr3_aa: CASSRDRVGKQYF
cdr3_nt: TGTGCCAGCAGCCGGGACAGGGTGGGGAAGCAGTACTTC

d_call: .
v_call: TRBV2
j_call: TRBJ2-5
clone_size: .
cdr3_aa: CASSEGARQETQYF
cdr3_nt: TGTGCCAGCAGTGAAGGCGCCAGGCAAGAGACCCAGTACTTC

d_call: .
v_call: TRBV6-6
j_call: TRBJ2-6
clone_size: .
cdr3_aa: CASGSFPGANVLTF
cdr3_nt: TGTGCCAGCGGTAGTTTTCCTGGGGCCAACGTCCTGACTTTC

d_call: .
v_call: TRBV7-2
j_call: TRBJ2-2
clone_size: .
cdr3_aa: CASSSQVPGELFF
cdr3_nt: TGTGCCAGCAGCTCGCAGGTACCCGGGGAGCTGTTTTTT

d_call: .
v_call: TRBV7-9
j_call: TRBJ1-1
clone_size: .
cdr3_aa: CASSLLNTEAFF
cdr3_nt: TGTGCCAGCAGCTTATTGAACACTGAAGCTTTCTTT

d_call: .
v_call: TRBV6-6
j_call: TRBJ2-3
clone_size: .
cdr3_aa: CASRILKVPQYF
cdr3_nt: TGTGCCAGCAGAATTCTAAAGGTGCCGCAGTATTTT

d_call: TRBD1
v_call: TRBV19
j_call: TRBJ2-1
clone_size: .
cdr3_aa: CASSPEDRPAYNEQFF
cdr3_nt: TGTGCCAGTAGTCCAGAGGACAGGCCGGCCTACAATGAGCAGTTCTTC